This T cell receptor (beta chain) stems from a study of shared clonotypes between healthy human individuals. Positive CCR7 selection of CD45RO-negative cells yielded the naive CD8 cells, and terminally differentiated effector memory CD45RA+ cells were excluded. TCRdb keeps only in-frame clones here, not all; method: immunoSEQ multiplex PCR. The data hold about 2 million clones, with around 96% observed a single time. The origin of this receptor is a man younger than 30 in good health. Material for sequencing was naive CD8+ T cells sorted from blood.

DNA of the CDR3: TGCGCCAGCAGCCAAGATCGGGCAGGAACGTTCTACGAGCAGTACTTC. Its protein product is CASSQDRAGTFYEQYF. The gene calls are TRBV4-1 and TRBJ2-7; D is ambiguous. Germline assignment: CDR1 MGHRA and CDR2 YSYEKL. The CDR3 length is 16 residues. Trimming shortened V by 0 bases and J by 3 bases, and 15 bases separated the two germline ends.